Listed below are T cell receptor beta chains from one sample, sequenced in a study of T cells in Graves' hyperthyroidism and ophthalmopathy. TCRdb processed the multiplex PCR reads anew with MiXCR; each CDR3 protein has one entry. Among about 300,000 distinct CDR3 sequences listed, less than 20% were seen once. The specimen was blood. The source of these receptors is a man between 50 and 59 years old with Graves' ophthalmopathy. The CDR3 runs from the conserved cysteine through the conserved F or W. The D gene is left open where the match is weak. Clone size appears in some rows only: once, few, many, or a class for an expanded clone.

.	.	TRBV19	TRBJ1-4	TGTGCCAGTAGTTGGAGGAGGGACACCCGTGAAAAACTGTTTTTT	CASSWRRDTREKLFF
many	.	TRBV3-1	TRBJ1-2	TGTGCCAGCAGCCAAGATTCGCAGGGGCTCTATGGCTACACCTTC	CASSQDSQGLYGYTF
few	.	TRBV12-3/TRBV12-4	TRBJ1-4	TGTGCCAGCAGTTTTGGGGTGGAAAAACTGTTTTTT	CASSFGVEKLFF
.	.	TRBV19	TRBJ2-2	TGTGCCAGTAGTATGTGGGCCGCTTCCGGGGAGCTGTTTTTT	CASSMWAASGELFF
.	.	TRBV7-9	TRBJ2-3	TGTGCCAGCAGCTTACCCCCCGCGGGTCCCACAGATACGCAGTATTTT	CASSLPPAGPTDTQYF
many	.	TRBV18	TRBJ2-1	TGTGCCAGCTCACCCTCCACAGGGAATGAGCAGTTCTTC	CASSPSTGNEQFF
.	TRBD2	TRBV24-1	TRBJ2-7	TGTGCCACCAGTGATGGGGGGGGGACTTTCGAGCAGTACTTC	CATSDGGGTFEQYF
.	.	TRBV19	TRBJ2-7	TGTGCCAGTAGTACCACGGGGCTCGACGAGCAGTACTTC	CASSTTGLDEQYF
.	.	TRBV19	TRBJ2-7	TGTGCCAGTAGTATGGAGGGGGCCGGGAGGCGCTACGAGCAGTACTTC	CASSMEGAGRRYEQYF
many	.	TRBV11-2	TRBJ1-1	TGTGCCAGCAGCTTCGGACGGTCGAACACTGAAGCTTTCTTT	CASSFGRSNTEAFF
many	.	TRBV28	TRBJ2-5	TGTGCCAGCAACCCACACCGGTACCAAGAGACCCAGTACTTC	CASNPHRYQETQYF
.	.	TRBV5-1	TRBJ2-3	TGCGCCAGCCAGCTTCCCGGGACTCCCACAGATACGCAGTATTTT	CASQLPGTPTDTQYF
many	.	TRBV30	TRBJ1-1	TGTGCCTGGGGGTCAGGGGTGAACACTGAAGCTTTCTTT	CAWGSGVNTEAFF
few	TRBD2	TRBV28	TRBJ2-3	TGTGCCAGCAGTCCCCCCCTGGGACTAGCGCACACAGATACGCAGTATTTT	CASSPPLGLAHTDTQYF
many	TRBD2	TRBV9	TRBJ2-3	TGTGCCAGCAGCGTTAGCGGGGTTTACACAGATACGCAGTATTTT	CASSVSGVYTDTQYF
many	TRBD1	TRBV5-1	TRBJ2-2	TGCGCCAGCACCAGGGACAGTTACACCGGGGAGCTGTTTTTT	CASTRDSYTGELFF
many	TRBD1	TRBV4-1	TRBJ2-1	TGCGCCAGCAGTGCCCGGGACAGTGCCTACAATGAGCAGTTCTTC	CASSARDSAYNEQFF
many	TRBD1	TRBV28	TRBJ1-5	TGTGCCAGCACCTCAGGGGGGTGGGGGAATCAGCCCCAGCATTTT	CASTSGGWGNQPQHF
few	TRBD1	TRBV12-3/TRBV12-4	TRBJ2-2	TGTGCCAGCAGTTTTTACGGACAGGTGGTGGGGACCGGGGAGCTGTTTTTT	CASSFYGQVVGTGELFF
.	TRBD2	TRBV4-1	TRBJ2-5	TGCGCCAGCAGCCAAGATCCGGGACTAGCGGTAGGGGCCCAGTACTTC	CASSQDPGLAVGAQYF
many	TRBD2	TRBV3-1	TRBJ2-1	TGTGCCAGCAGCCTGGGACTAGCGGGAGTCCATGAGCAGTTCTTC	CASSLGLAGVHEQFF
.	.	TRBV18	TRBJ1-3	TGTGCCAGCTCGCTCCAGGACTACTCTGGAAACACCATATATTTT	CASSLQDYSGNTIYF
many	TRBD1	TRBV18	TRBJ1-4	TGTGCCAGCTCAATCGGACAGGGAAGTGAAAAACTGTTTTTT	CASSIGQGSEKLFF
.	.	TRBV29-1	TRBJ2-7	TGCAGCGTTATGGGCGACGAGCAGTACTTC	CSVMGDEQYF
many	TRBD2	TRBV24-1	TRBJ2-2	TGTGCCACCGGGACCATTCGTAGCGGGAGCGGAACCGGGGAGCTGTTTTTT	CATGTIRSGSGTGELFF
few	.	TRBV20-1	TRBJ2-7	TGCAGTGCTGACGAGACCCGATACGAGCAGTACTTC	CSADETRYEQYF
many	.	TRBV11-1	TRBJ2-1	TGTGCCAGCAGCTTAGGGCTGACCGCCTCTAAGGAGCAGTTCTTC	CASSLGLTASKEQFF
many	TRBD2	TRBV20-1	TRBJ2-1	TGCAGTGCTAGCCTAGCGGGAGGGCTTGGCAATGAGCAGTTCTTC	CSASLAGGLGNEQFF
few	.	TRBV30	TRBJ2-7	TGTGCCTGGGGTCCAGGATACGAGCAGTACTTC	CAWGPGYEQYF